This passage covers 5 T cell receptor beta chains from one sample sequenced in a study of monozygotic twins with cystic fibrosis (dated by TCRdb to the early 2020s). Preparation of the library involved the immunoSEQ multiplex PCR assay. TCRdb took over this immuneACCESS table, retaining in-frame rearrangements with V and J assigned. Such tables are incomplete; in checked studies, under half of the missing clones stem from an unresolved V gene, and the remainder is unexplained. For this sample the table gives roughly 13,000 clones, of which 85% to 90% were detected only once. 0.55% to 0.8% of the sample is taken by the ten largest. Sequencing was performed on blood. The origin of the receptors is a boy younger than 18 with cystic fibrosis.

The V call is TRBV4-2, the J call TRBJ1-1; D might be TRBD1 (5 bases). Trimming took 4 bases from V and 1 from J, leaving 13 bases between them. This CDR3 region has 15 residues. Germline V lookup: CDR1 LGHNA, CDR2 YNFKEQ. The CDR3 region is CASSREQVPNTEAFF. Written as DNA, the CDR3 is TGTGCCAGCAGCCGAGAACAGGTTCCGAACACTGAAGCTTTCTTT.

V gene TRBV7-8 combines with J gene TRBJ1-1, with D tentatively TRBD1 (5 bases). The V and J ends lost 5 bases and 3 bases respectively, with 13 bases between them. The CDR3 contains 14 residues. From germline, CDR1 is SGHVS and CDR2 FQNEAQ. Written as DNA, the CDR3 is TGTGCCAGCAGCGTCAGGGATGCTGACACTGAAGCTTTCTTT. Protein sequence: CASSVRDADTEAFF.

The CDR3, as DNA: TGTGCCAGCAGCCCCGGGGGGGTTGAGCAGTTCTTC. Translation gives CASSPGGVEQFF. The V and J genes are TRBV7-3 and TRBJ2-1, with 8 bases that match TRBD2. Germline V gene data show CDR1 as SGHTA and CDR2 as FQGTGA. Trimming removed 5 bases from V and 9 bases from J; junction bases left unmatched: 3. This CDR3 is built from 12 residues.

This rearrangement joins TRBV7-2 to TRBJ2-7; D is undetermined. The CDR3 is 15 residues long. V lost 2 bases, J lost 1 base, and 12 bases lay in between. In germline, CDR1 is SGHTA, CDR2 FQGNSA. The CDR3 DNA is TGTGCCAGCAGCTTAAATCCTGGACCATCCTACGAGCAGTACTTC. Protein: CASSLNPGPSYEQYF.

The chain has TRBV18 and TRBJ1-2, with D perhaps matching TRBD1 (6 bases). The CDR3 length is 16 residues. The germline CDR1 and CDR2 sequences are KGHSH and LQKENI. V was shortened by 3 bases and J by 0 bases, with 14 bases between the two germline ends. The CDR3 sequence: CASSPQQGQANYGYTF. Written as DNA, the CDR3 is TGTGCCAGCTCACCCCAACAGGGACAAGCTAACTATGGCTACACCTTC.